This entry lists 17 T cell receptor beta chains sequenced from one sample in a study of blood T cell repertoires in COVID-19 (dated by TCRdb to 2018 to 2020). Library preparation used the immunoSEQ multiplex PCR assay. TCRdb provides this immuneACCESS table in a form limited to in-frame rearrangements. Some clones are lacking; in checked studies, under half of them reflect an unresolved V gene, and why the rest are absent is not known. Present in this sample are tens of thousands of clones, about nine tenths of which were seen just once. The top ten clonotypes cover 2.5% to 3.5% of the sample. Sequenced material: peripheral blood. These receptors all come from a woman in her 70s with active COVID-19.

J is TRBJ1-2 and V is TRBV10-3; weak D call: TRBD1 (6 bases). V gave up 8 bases and J gave up 4 bases, with 8 bases separating them. The CDR3 contains 11 residues. CDR1 is ENHRY and CDR2 is SYGVKD in the germline V gene. The CDR3 DNA is TGTGCCATCGGGGGCGGCTATGGCTACACCTTC. Its translation is CAIGGGYGYTF.

This chain joins TRBV7-9 and TRBJ2-7, with no clear D. This CDR3 has 12 residues. The germline V gene has CDR1 SEHNR and CDR2 FQNEAQ (reference sequence). Trimming cost V 1 base and J 5 bases, with 6 bases left between them. The CDR3 region has the DNA TGTGCCAGCAGCTTAGACATCCACGAGCAGTACTTC. It translates to CASSLDIHEQYF.

The CDR3 sequence: CASRRQGSGANVLTF. The CDR3 DNA follows: TGTGCCAGCAGGAGACAGGGCTCTGGGGCCAACGTCCTGACTTTC. The chain has TRBV28 and TRBJ2-6, with TRBD1 matching 7 bases. The CDR3 totals 15 residues. CDR1 is MDHEN, CDR2 SYDVKM, per germline. V lost 6 bases to trimming and J lost 0 bases; unmatched junction nucleotides: 2.

The chain couples TRBV6-5 to TRBJ2-7; TRBD2 is a possible D gene (6 bases). Trimming took 6 bases from V and 4 from J, leaving 10 bases between them. CDR1 MNHEY and CDR2 SVGAGI come from the germline V gene. CDR3 length: 12 residues. The CDR3 loop is CASSGTPYEQYF. The CDR3 nucleotides are TGTGCCAGCAGCGGGACTCCTTACGAGCAGTACTTC.

This rearrangement joins TRBV5-4 to TRBJ2-7; a weak D match, TRBD2 (5 bases). CDR1 is SGHNT, CDR2 YYREEE, per germline (reference sequence). V lost 4 bases and J 3 bases, leaving 8 bases between the germline ends. This CDR3 is built from 12 residues. CDR3 DNA: TGTGCCAGCAGCCCCGAGGGCTACGAGCAGTACTTC. Amino acids: CASSPEGYEQYF. The variable domain in full, with the rest retrieved from reference TRBV5-4 and TRBJ2-7, is ETGVTQSPTHLIKTRGQQVTLRCSSQSGHNTVSWYQQALGQGPQFIFQYYREEENGRGNFPPRFSGLQFPNYSSELNVNALELDDSALYLCASSPEGYEQYFGPGTRLTVT.

The chain links TRBV10-3 to TRBJ1-5, with a possible D match to TRBD1 (5 bases). Germline V gene sequence: CDR1 ENHRY, CDR2 SYGVKD. The ends were cut back, 6 bases at V and 6 bases at J, with 18 bases in the middle. The CDR3 covers 15 residues. CDR3 DNA: TGTGCCATCAGCGGAACCGGGGGGTTAGGTCAGCCCCAGCATTTT. Translated, it gives CAISGTGGLGQPQHF.

This sequence joins TRBV29-1 and TRBJ1-4, with D unresolved. The CDR3 sequence is 11 residues long. V dropped 5 bases and J dropped 11 bases, with 12 bases sitting between them. Germline values: CDR1 SQVTM, CDR2 ANQGSEA. CDR3 amino acids: CSVLAAGKLFF. CDR3 bases: TGCAGCGTTCTAGCAGCGGGGAAACTGTTTTTT.

V usage is TRBV7-9 and J usage is TRBJ2-2; D gene unclear. V was clipped by 2 bases and J by 0 bases, with 10 bases between them. This CDR3 comprises 16 residues. Germline V CDR1 and CDR2: SEHNR, FQNEAQ (reference sequence). The chain's CDR3 is CASSLIELPNTGELFF. The CDR3 nucleotides are TGTGCCAGCAGCTTAATCGAACTCCCGAACACCGGGGAGCTGTTTTTT.

The rearrangement links TRBV10-3 to TRBJ2-3; no reliable D call. The CDR3 spans 14 residues. V was cut by 3 bases and J by 5 bases, with 12 bases left in between. Germline V gene lookup returns CDR1 ENHRY and CDR2 SYGVKD. CDR3: CAISDFTGGDTQYF. CDR3 DNA sequence: TGTGCCATCAGTGACTTTACCGGTGGAGATACGCAGTATTTT.

The CDR3 region is CASSFTGGTSGNTIYF. The CDR3 region has the DNA TGTGCCAGCAGTTTTACAGGGGGAACCTCTGGAAACACCATATATTTT. The chain uses TRBV6-5 and TRBJ1-3; 8 bases are shared with TRBD1. CDR3 size: 16 residues. CDR1 and CDR2 from the germline V gene are MNHEY and SVGAGI. J gave up 0 bases and V 4 bases, and 5 bases lay outside the gene matches.

This clone was recorded only once. J is TRBJ1-1 and V is TRBV10-1, with 8 bases identical to TRBD1. Germline V gene data show CDR1 as WNHNN and CDR2 as SYGVQD (reference sequence). V trimming: 8 bases; J trimming: 3 bases; junction bases outside the gene matches: 11. The CDR3 runs to 15 residues. Here the CDR3 reads CASGRTGGKDTEAFF. CDR3 DNA: TGCGCCAGCGGACGAACAGGGGGGAAGGACACTGAAGCTTTCTTT.

The rearrangement links TRBV30 to TRBJ1-2, with D tentatively TRBD1 (6 bases). The germline V gene encodes CDR1 GTSNPN and CDR2 SVGIG (reference sequence). Trimming removed 1 base from V and 3 bases from J, with 12 bases in between. The CDR3 length is 14 residues. CDR3 sequence: CAWSDTGNYYGYTF. In nucleotides, the CDR3 is TGTGCCTGGAGTGACACAGGGAATTACTATGGCTACACCTTC.

This clone appeared once. The chain employs TRBV28 and TRBJ2-7; 11 positions match TRBD1. The CDR3 has 15 amino acids. The germline gives CDR1 MDHEN, CDR2 SYDVKM. The junction had 11 bases not matched to a gene; V was cut back by 5 bases and J by 8 bases. The CDR3 here is CASSPTPGQGVKQYF. The DNA of the CDR3 is TGTGCCAGCAGTCCCACGCCGGGACAGGGGGTGAAGCAGTACTTC. Full variable domain (outside the CDR3, taken from reference TRBV28 and TRBJ2-7): DVKVTQSSRYLVKRTGEKVFLECVQDMDHENMFWYRQDPGLGLRLIYFSYDVKMKEKGDIPEGYSVSREKKERFSLILESASTNQTSMYLCASSPTPGQGVKQYFGPGTRLTVT.

The chain couples TRBV19 to TRBJ2-1; D unclear. V lost 4 bases to trimming and J lost 4 bases, with 14 bases between them. The CDR3 has 15 amino acids. Germline loops: CDR1 LNHDA, CDR2 SQIVND (reference sequence). The CDR3 loop reads CASSTSSIVYNEQFF. In DNA, the CDR3 is TGTGCCAGTAGTACTAGTTCCATCGTTTACAATGAGCAGTTCTTC.

This clone was seen a few times. J is TRBJ1-2 and V is TRBV2; D may be TRBD1 (5 bases). The germline CDR1 and CDR2 sequences are SNHLY and FYNNEI. Trimming pared 3 bases from V and 8 bases from J, leaving 19 bases between. The CDR3 contains 15 residues. The CDR3 sequence is CASSDGQGSGLGYTF. The CDR3 DNA is TGTGCCAGCAGTGATGGGCAGGGATCAGGTCTAGGCTACACCTTC.

The genes are TRBV7-2 and TRBJ1-4, with unresolved D. V was clipped by 8 bases and J by 4 bases, with 5 bases between them. Looked up from germline, CDR1 is SGHTA and CDR2 is FQGNSA. CDR3 size: 11 residues. CDR3 in amino acids: CASGLNEKLFF. CDR3 DNA: TGTGCCAGCGGACTTAATGAAAAACTGTTTTTT.

This chain links TRBV5-6 with TRBJ2-1; D gene unclear. Germline assignment: CDR1 SGHDT and CDR2 YYEEEE. Trimming removed 0 bases at V and 7 bases at J, with 8 bases between. The CDR3 contains 13 residues. The chain's CDR3 is CASSLELRNEQFF. For the CDR3, the DNA is TGTGCCAGCAGCTTGGAATTACGGAATGAGCAGTTCTTC.